Below are 3 T cell receptor beta chains sequenced from a single sample in a study of cytomegalovirus exposure and HLA in healthy donors. The repertoire was sequenced with immunoSEQ multiplex PCR; TCRdb's copy has only in-frame clones and lacks some. The table shows roughly 180,000 clones, with roughly 86% occurring only once. Sequenced input: PBMCs. Receptors were obtained from a young man in good health and CMV-seropositive.

V gene TRBV4-1 combines with J gene TRBJ2-1; TRBD2 matches at 8 bases. V lost 4 bases, J lost 9 bases, and 14 bases stayed unmatched. CDR3 length equals 16 residues. Per germline, CDR1 MGHRA and CDR2 YSYEKL. The CDR3 loop reads CASSPRGGASMGEQFF. The CDR3 DNA reads as TGCGCCAGCAGCCCCCGGGGGGGAGCGTCTATGGGTGAGCAGTTCTTC.

The rearrangement joins TRBV27 to TRBJ2-2, with 7 bases that match TRBD2. Germline-derived CDR1 and CDR2 are MNHEY and SMNVEV (reference sequence). The CDR3 is 17 residues long. J was trimmed by 6 bases and V by 4 bases; bases with no gene match: 14. In DNA form, the CDR3 reads TGTGCCAGCAGTTCCAGCGGGATTTCCGAGGTTGCCGGGGAGCTGTTTTTT. This translates into CASSSSGISEVAGELFF.

V and J are TRBV6-5 and TRBJ2-1; 9 nucleotides line up with TRBD1. There are 15 residues in the CDR3. The V gene end was trimmed by 6 bases and the J gene end by 4 bases; junction bases not matched to a gene: 7. CDR1 MNHEY and CDR2 SVGAGI come from the germline V gene. CDR3 in amino acids: CASSLQGARYNEQFF. The CDR3 coding sequence is TGTGCCAGCAGCCTACAGGGGGCCCGGTACAATGAGCAGTTCTTC.